These T cell receptor beta chains were read from a single sample in a study of blood T cell repertoires in COVID-19. The table came from immunoSEQ multiplex PCR; TCRdb's copy has only in-frame clones and leaves some out. The table lists approximately 120,000 clones, approximately 90% of them singletons. Sequencing input: peripheral blood. The receptors here all came from a human donor in a cohort sampled during active COVID-19. The CDR3 runs from the conserved cysteine through the conserved F or W. The order of the fields is J gene, V gene, D gene, CDR3 protein. D genes are given only for firm matches.

TRBJ2-3	TRBV5-6	TRBD2	CASSPRGGDTQYF
TRBJ2-3	TRBV5-1	TRBD1	CASSPGTGGADTQYF
TRBJ2-7	TRBV5-1	.	CASSLARESVRYEQYF
TRBJ2-7	TRBV9	TRBD2	CASSPFSSGRASYEQYF
TRBJ2-5	TRBV4-1	TRBD2	CASSLGGYQETQYF
TRBJ2-3	TRBV7-9	.	CASLLGRGNTDTQYF
TRBJ2-3	TRBV5-1	TRBD1	CASSSGQGIDTQYF
TRBJ1-2	TRBV19	.	CASAYRKDYGYTF
TRBJ2-1	TRBV11-3	.	CASSFLRGGNEQFF
TRBJ2-7	TRBV5-5	.	CASSLIAVNPYEQYF
TRBJ2-1	TRBV25-1	TRBD2	CASTAGEWNNEQFF
TRBJ2-7	TRBV6-5	.	CASSYSRGGGYEQYF
TRBJ2-3	TRBV28	TRBD2	CASSSPGASGLTDTQYF
TRBJ2-7	TRBV12-3/TRBV12-4	.	CASSSNFGERYF
TRBJ2-1	TRBV4-1	.	CASRVESSYNEQFF
TRBJ2-2	TRBV2	.	CASRVEDTGELFF
TRBJ1-4	TRBV5-4	.	CASSLGSIGTNEKLFF
TRBJ1-5	TRBV24-1	.	CATRGGKEVDTWPQHF
TRBJ2-7	TRBV9	TRBD1	CASSVAWGQERSQQYF
TRBJ1-2	TRBV6-1	TRBD1	CASSEESGGFFNGYTF
TRBJ2-3	TRBV7-8	TRBD2	CASSLRLAGSTDTQYF
TRBJ1-1	TRBV7-9	.	CASSLVALEENTEAFF
TRBJ2-1	TRBV28	.	CASSFQGWAYNEQFF
TRBJ2-1	TRBV3-1/TRBV3-2	TRBD2	CASSQDLAAGGRYEQFF
TRBJ1-1	TRBV2	.	CASSDRVIFTEAFF
TRBJ2-1	TRBV24-1	TRBD2	CATSANSGSDYNEQFF